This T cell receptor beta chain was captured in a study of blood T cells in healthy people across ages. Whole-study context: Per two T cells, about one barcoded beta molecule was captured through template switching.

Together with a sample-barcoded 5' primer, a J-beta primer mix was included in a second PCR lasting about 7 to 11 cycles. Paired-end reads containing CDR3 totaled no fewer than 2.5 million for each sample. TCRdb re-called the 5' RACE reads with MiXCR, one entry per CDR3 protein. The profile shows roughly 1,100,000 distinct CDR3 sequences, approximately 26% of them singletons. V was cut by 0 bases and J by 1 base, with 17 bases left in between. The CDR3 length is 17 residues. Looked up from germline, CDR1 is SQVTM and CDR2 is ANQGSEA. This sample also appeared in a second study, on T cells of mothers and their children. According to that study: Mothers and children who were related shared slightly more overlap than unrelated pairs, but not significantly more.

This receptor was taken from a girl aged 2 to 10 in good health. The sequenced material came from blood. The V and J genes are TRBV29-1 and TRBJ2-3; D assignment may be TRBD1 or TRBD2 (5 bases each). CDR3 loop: CSVEDLRGELGTDTQYF. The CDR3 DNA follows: TGCAGCGTTGAAGATCTTCGAGGGGAGCTAGGCACAGATACGCAGTATTTT.